Listed below are T cell receptor beta chains from one sample, sequenced in a study of graft-versus-host responses after intestinal transplantation. These receptors' targets are unknown. Data came from immunoSEQ multiplex PCR; TCRdb stores just in-frame clones and leaves some out. This table holds 30,000 or so clones, roughly 80% found once. The sequenced sample was unstimulated CD8+ T cells sorted from spleen or lymph node cells, obtained before intestinal transplant. These TCRs come from a human donor who received an intestinal transplant. CDR3s include the opening cysteine and the closing phenylalanine or tryptophan. Clone size is stated in some rows and not others, as once, few, many or a class when expanded.

abundance,j_gene,v_gene,CDR3aa
-,TRBJ2-7,TRBV5-1,CASTGENSYEQYF
-,TRBJ2-3,TRBV28,CASSFQGLAGVYDTDTQYF
-,TRBJ1-2,TRBV9,CASSVARDSSNYGYTF
-,TRBJ2-2,TRBV7-6,CASSSEGQGVARGTGELFF
-,TRBJ2-3,TRBV29-1,CSAIPGLETDTQYF
-,TRBJ2-5,TRBV13,CASSLASSGGVDETQYF
few,TRBJ2-7,TRBV10-3,CAISYDRDRVHEQYF
few,TRBJ2-7,TRBV4-2,CASSQDLAGDPYEQYF
-,TRBJ1-2,TRBV6-5,CASSYSGSYGYTF
once,TRBJ2-1,TRBV19,CATSDRGGNEQFF
-,TRBJ1-1,TRBV27,CASSFGGSHTEAFF
-,TRBJ2-1,TRBV18,CASSSTGLAGPPAYNEQFF
-,-,TRBV15,CATSRDSGASGNSYEQYF
-,TRBJ2-1,TRBV13,CASRQTGGNEQFF
-,TRBJ2-7,TRBV2,CASSPGGVWEQYF
-,TRBJ1-1,TRBV11-3,CASSLSSYTEAFF
-,TRBJ1-1,TRBV27,CASSSGTEAFF
-,TRBJ2-1,TRBV7-2,CASSLLAPSNEQFF
-,TRBJ1-1,TRBV10-3,CAISAENTEAFF
-,TRBJ2-3,TRBV7-2,CASSLLAGGISDTQYF
-,TRBJ2-1,TRBV5-4,CASSFRDRDISYNEQFF
-,TRBJ2-5,TRBV15,CATQSREGETQYF
-,TRBJ2-7,TRBV7-9,CASSPTGAYEQYF
-,TRBJ2-5,TRBV5-6,CASSQVTGGRQETQYF
-,TRBJ1-1,TRBV2,CASSLGGWTEAFF
-,TRBJ2-1,TRBV4-2,CASSQEAGANNEQFF
once,TRBJ1-2,TRBV5-1,CASSFTGYKNYGYTF
-,TRBJ2-6,TRBV9,CASSVERGQGARGANVLTF
-,TRBJ1-1,TRBV6-5,CASSPGQMSTEAFF
-,TRBJ2-2,TRBV27,CASSRQGNTGELFF
-,TRBJ2-7,TRBV6-1,CASSVWTGSVTYEQYF
few,TRBJ2-7,TRBV4-1,CASSPQGLAGVFEQYF
few,TRBJ2-1,TRBV28,CASSWISGRANEQFF
-,TRBJ1-5,TRBV27,CASSKNSNQPQHF
once,-,TRBV28,CASSTPSGASYEQYF
-,TRBJ2-3,TRBV9,CASSVVPGGRDTQYF
-,TRBJ2-1,TRBV5-1,CASSLELIYNEQFF
-,TRBJ2-1,TRBV15,CATSRDFLPEQFF
-,TRBJ1-4,TRBV19,CASSTRDSPNEKLFF
-,TRBJ1-5,TRBV7-3,CASSSPPGDSNQPQHF
-,TRBJ2-7,TRBV7-9,CASSLPRGDSSYEQYF
few,TRBJ1-2,TRBV4-1,CASSQVTDRVNGYTF
-,TRBJ2-7,TRBV28,CASAGGSSYEQYF
-,TRBJ2-7,TRBV28,CARKGLAAYEQYF
-,TRBJ2-5,TRBV28,CASSLGTSGYQETQYF
-,TRBJ2-5,TRBV28,CAVRSGGIQETQYF
once,TRBJ1-1,TRBV7-6,CASSLGPGTGGTEAFF
-,TRBJ2-1,TRBV5-8,CASSLRLANEQFF
once,TRBJ2-1,TRBV27,CASSLYTGYNEQFF
-,TRBJ1-1,TRBV28,CASSLMMGQTNTEAFF
-,TRBJ2-7,TRBV7-8,CASSPPGGLDYEQYF
-,TRBJ1-1,TRBV2,CASDPGGTEAFF
-,TRBJ2-3,TRBV19,CASRALRALTDTQYF
-,TRBJ2-1,TRBV7-2,CASSDLGTSVDNEQFF
-,TRBJ1-5,TRBV7-9,CASSSARDREDSNQPQHF
-,TRBJ2-7,TRBV5-1,CASSFQWTNYYEQYF
once,TRBJ2-3,TRBV27,CASSLLLAGVRGDTQYF
-,TRBJ2-2,TRBV27,CASSLAAGELFF
-,TRBJ1-4,TRBV6-5,CASSGENEKLFF